Reported below is one TCR beta chain. Per germline, CDR1 LNHDA and CDR2 SQIVND (reference sequence). The CDR3 has 15 residues. Losses at the gene ends were 7 bases for V and 1 base for J; bases not matched to a gene: 5. The sample originates from a study of blood T cell repertoires in COVID-19. Data came from immunoSEQ multiplex PCR; TCRdb stores just in-frame clones and leaves some out. The sample carries some 170,000 clones, approximately 86% recorded once. The receptor comes from a woman aged 45-65 years with acute or convalescent COVID-19. The chain combines TRBV19 with TRBJ1-5; 9 bases match TRBD1. Sequencing used peripheral blood. The DNA for the CDR3 is TGTGCCAGTAAGGACAGGGGCGGGAGCAATCAGCCCCAGCATTTT. The encoded protein is CASKDRGGSNQPQHF.